Sequencing of this TCR beta chain was carried out in a study of identifying expanded T cells in peripheral blood. Whole-study results and caveats: Differentially abundant clones: roughly 1.2 between replicates, 16.4 at about two weeks, less than 25 at four.

This CDR3 region has 15 residues. V shed 6 bases and J shed 8 bases, with 20 bases lying between them. Germline V gene lookup returns CDR1 SNHLY and CDR2 FYNNEI. No infections or other immune events were documented during collection. Clones were sequenced by immunoSEQ multiplex PCR, and TCRdb holds only the in-frame ones, with some missing. Seen here are roughly 63,000 clones, about 80% observed once, and the top ten hold 15% to 20%. About this clone itself: The antigen is unknown.

The chain recombines TRBV2 with TRBJ2-1; D might be TRBD2 (6 bases). The sequence came from a person aged 18-70 years in good health. The sample taken for sequencing was blood. The CDR3 here is CASSEPGLPSDEQFF. As DNA, the CDR3 is TGTGCCAGCAGCGAACCGGGACTCCCGTCCGATGAGCAGTTCTTC.